Listed here are 22 T cell receptor beta chains from one sample, sequenced in a study of CD8 T cells in Susac syndrome. RNA totalling about 0.5 to 1 ug underwent reverse transcription with random hexamers. MiXCR, run by TCRdb on the immunoSEQ multiplex PCR reads, gives a single entry per CDR3 protein. The sample gives roughly 120,000 distinct CDR3 sequences, over 85% of which show up once; roughly 0.3% is in the top ten. Sequencing was performed on CD8+ T cells from PBMCs. All receptors come from a human donor with multiple sclerosis.

This clonotype was counted a single time. The chain recombines TRBV13 with TRBJ2-1; D perhaps matches TRBD2 (5 bases). V was trimmed by 3 bases and J by 6 bases, leaving 15 bases between them. The CDR3 runs to 15 residues. From germline, CDR1 is PRHDT and CDR2 FYEKMQ (reference sequence). In nucleotides, the CDR3 is TGTGCCAGCAGCTTCTCTACCCCTCGGGGCAATGAGCAGTTCTTC. The encoded protein is CASSFSTPRGNEQFF.

The chain is built from TRBV6-6 and TRBJ2-2; D ambiguous. The ends were cut back, 9 bases at V and 6 bases at J, with 20 bases in the middle. Germline V gene lookup returns CDR1 MNHNY and CDR2 SVGAGI (reference sequence). This CDR3 has 15 amino acids. In nucleotides, the CDR3 is TGTGCCAGTAGCTCGGTGAGACCCCCGGCCGGGGAGCTGTTTTTT. Translated, it gives CASSSVRPPAGELFF.

The rearrangement joins TRBV11-2 to TRBJ2-4, with 7 positions matching TRBD2. V gave up 4 bases and J gave up 1 base; unmatched junction bases: 4. Germline CDR1 SGHAT, CDR2 FQNNGV. The CDR3 consists of 15 residues. The CDR3, as DNA: TGTGCCAGCAGCTATTCCGGGAGGGCCAAAAACATTCAGTACTTC. Translating gives CASSYSGRAKNIQYF.

The J gene is TRBJ2-3, the V gene TRBV20-1, with TRBD2 identical over 13 bases. The CDR3 length is 15 residues. Germline assignment: CDR1 DFQATT and CDR2 SNEGSKA (reference sequence). Trimming took 6 bases from V and 2 from J; bases not matched to a gene: 5. The CDR3 is CSASGTSGDTDTQYF. CDR3 DNA sequence: TGCAGTGCCTCCGGGACTAGCGGGGACACAGATACGCAGTATTTT.

V and J are TRBV7-6 and TRBJ2-7, with D possibly being TRBD1 (6 bases). The CDR3 has 17 residues. V was shortened by 5 bases and J by 2 bases, with 22 bases between the two germline ends. The germline V gene encodes CDR1 SGHVS and CDR2 FNYEAQ. CDR3 in DNA: TGTGCCAGCAGCCGGACGCCGACAGGACCGATAACCTACGAGCAGTACTTC. Protein sequence: CASSRTPTGPITYEQYF.

The chain joins TRBV13 to TRBJ1-2; the match to TRBD1 covers 8 bases. This CDR3 has 17 residues. Trimming cost V 0 bases and J 0 bases; bases outside gene matches: 6. Germline loops: CDR1 PRHDT, CDR2 FYEKMQ (reference sequence). The CDR3 loop is CASSLGLTGGPNYGYTF. In DNA, the CDR3 is TGTGCCAGCAGCTTAGGCCTAACAGGGGGGCCTAACTATGGCTACACCTTC.

The chain links TRBV12-3 or TRBV12-4 to TRBJ2-5, with 7 bases lining up with TRBD1. The CDR3 consists of 14 residues. The J segment lost 2 bases and the V segment lost 3 bases, leaving 3 bases of the junction unmatched. The DNA for the CDR3 is TGTGCCAGCAGTTTCGGGACAGCTCAAGAGACCCAGTACTTC. Its translation: CASSFGTAQETQYF.

This chain links TRBV4-1 with TRBJ1-1, with no clear D. The germline gives CDR1 MGHRA, CDR2 YSYEKL. This CDR3 has 15 amino acids. V was cut by 5 bases and J by 2 bases, with 15 bases left in between. The CDR3 loop reads CASSITQNSNTEAFF. Written as DNA, the CDR3 is TGCGCCAGCAGCATAACTCAGAATTCAAACACTGAAGCTTTCTTT.

The CDR3 loop reads CASSRGAIYEQYF. As DNA, the CDR3 is TGCGCCAGCAGCCGAGGGGCAATCTACGAGCAGTACTTC. The chain employs TRBV4-1 and TRBJ2-7; TRBD1 or TRBD2 may be the D gene (5 bases each). This CDR3 is 13 amino acids long. The V gene's germline CDR1 is MGHRA and CDR2 YSYEKL. The V end lost 4 bases, the J end lost 3 bases, and 10 bases lay between the germline ends.

The chain recombines TRBV7-2 with TRBJ2-1; possibly TRBD1 for D (6 bases). There are 16 residues in the CDR3. V lost 5 bases to trimming and J lost 4 bases, with 18 bases between them. From germline, CDR1 is SGHTA and CDR2 FQGNSA. The CDR3 DNA reads as TGTGCCAGCAGCAGTATTGCCCAGGGGCGTTACAATGAGCAGTTCTTC. Amino acids: CASSSIAQGRYNEQFF.

The chain links TRBV5-6 to TRBJ2-3, with D perhaps matching TRBD2 (5 bases). Germline values: CDR1 SGHDT, CDR2 YYEEEE. The CDR3 is 16 residues long. V was pared by 0 bases and J by 4 bases, with 15 bases between. CDR3 sequence reads: CASSLERTSVADTQYF. CDR3 DNA: TGTGCCAGCAGCTTGGAAAGGACTTCTGTGGCAGATACGCAGTATTTT.

The rearrangement links TRBV7-7 to TRBJ2-3, with TRBD2 matching 7 bases. Looked up from germline, CDR1 is SSHAT and CDR2 is FNYEAQ (reference sequence). V shed 5 bases, J shed 2 bases, and the junction held 10 bases outside the gene matches. This CDR3 is built from 16 residues. DNA for the CDR3: TGTGCCAGCAGCCCCTACCCTCGGGGGGACACAGATACGCAGTATTTT. Its translation: CASSPYPRGDTDTQYF. Variable domain in full (rest from reference TRBV7-7 and TRBJ2-3): GAGVSQSPRYKVTKRGQDVTLRCDPISSHATLYWYQQALGQGPEFLTYFNYEAQPDKSGLPSDRFSAERPEGSISTLTIQRTEQRDSAMYRCASSPYPRGDTDTQYFGPGTRLTVL.

This sequence joins TRBV12-3 or TRBV12-4 and TRBJ1-4; possible D gene TRBD1, 5 bases. This CDR3 region has 15 residues. Trimming took off 5 bases at V and 7 bases at J, with 17 bases between the two ends. This chain's CDR3 is CASSGSGGLAEKLFF. The CDR3 DNA reads TGTGCCAGCAGTGGCTCCGGGGGTCTGGCTGAAAAACTGTTTTTT.

The chain joins TRBV2 to TRBJ2-7; D not certain. Germline V gene sequence: CDR1 SNHLY, CDR2 FYNNEI. There are 16 residues in the CDR3. V lost 0 bases to trimming and J lost 7 bases, with 19 bases between them. The CDR3, as DNA: TGTGCCAGCAGTGAAGCGCCGGCGACCGGTTTCTTAGAGCAGTACGTC. This sequence encodes CASSEAPATGFLEQYV.

This chain connects TRBV12-3 or TRBV12-4 to TRBJ1-2; 8 bases are a match to TRBD1. The ends lost 7 bases at V and 4 bases at J; junction bases unmatched: 11. This CDR3 is built from 15 residues. CDR3 DNA: TGTGCCAGCACGACAGGGGCCCTCGGGAGCTATGGCTACACCTTC. This gives the protein CASTTGALGSYGYTF.

This clonotype was seen once. This CDR3 is CASSPDRVHGSQPQHF. The CDR3 nucleotides are TGTGCCAGCTCACCGGACAGGGTCCACGGGTCTCAGCCCCAGCATTTT. This chain uses TRBV18 with TRBJ1-5, with 8 bases matching TRBD1. Germline values: CDR1 KGHSH, CDR2 LQKENI. The V segment lost 3 bases and the J segment 6 bases; nucleotides outside the gene matches: 10. CDR3 length equals 16 residues.

The V gene is TRBV4-1, the J gene TRBJ2-3; the D is unclear. The germline V gene encodes CDR1 MGHRA and CDR2 YSYEKL. Trimming cost V 2 bases and J 0 bases, with 3 bases left between them. This CDR3 contains 13 residues. The CDR3 nucleotides are TGCGCCAGCAGCCAAATAAGCACAGATACGCAGTATTTT. It encodes CASSQISTDTQYF.

The J gene is TRBJ2-1, the V gene TRBV12-5; D not resolved. The germline V gene encodes CDR1 LGHNT and CDR2 FRNRAP. The CDR3 contains 11 residues. V was trimmed by 7 bases and J by 2 bases, leaving 3 bases between them. The CDR3 is CASATYNEQFF. DNA for the CDR3: TGTGCTAGTGCCACCTACAATGAGCAGTTCTTC.

This chain uses TRBV4-1 with TRBJ2-3; D gene ambiguous. The V gene lost 1 base and the J gene lost 1 base, with 6 bases spanning the gap. The CDR3 is made up of 14 amino acids. Germline lookup yields CDR1 MGHRA and CDR2 YSYEKL. CDR3 in amino acids: CASSQGRGTDTQYF. The CDR3 region has the DNA TGCGCCAGCAGCCAAGGCAGAGGCACAGATACGCAGTATTTT.

The V and J genes are TRBV5-6 and TRBJ2-7; TRBD1 is a possible D gene (6 bases). The CDR3 runs 15 residues. The germline CDR1 and CDR2 sequences are SGHDT and YYEEEE. Between the trimmed V and J ends, which lost 2 bases and 0 bases, there was a span of 12 bases. The CDR3 DNA reads TGTGCCAGCAGCTTTAGGGACACCTACTCCTACGAGCAGTACTTC. Translated: CASSFRDTYSYEQYF.

The chain links TRBV11-2 to TRBJ2-2; 9 bases are shared with TRBD1. Germline assignment: CDR1 SGHAT and CDR2 FQNNGV. J was trimmed by 2 bases and V by 5 bases; bases with no gene match: 6. This CDR3 has 16 amino acids. CDR3 region: CASSPTGQGNTGELFF. The CDR3 region has the DNA TGTGCCAGCAGCCCGACGGGACAGGGAAACACCGGGGAGCTGTTTTTT.

V gene TRBV29-1 combines with J gene TRBJ1-1; D unresolved. Germline CDR1 and CDR2: SQVTM and ANQGSEA. The CDR3 totals 10 residues. V was shortened by 7 bases and J by 7 bases, with 10 bases between the two germline ends. The CDR3 reads CSAGGYEAFF. For the CDR3, the DNA is TGCAGCGCTGGCGGTTATGAAGCTTTCTTT.